This T cell receptor beta chain came from a study of chemoradiotherapy in HPV16-positive cancers. This clone has only a few counts. Antigen specificity is unknown. Notes on the study in general: HPV-specific T cells were functionally defined from only a couple of HPV16-positive patients. Candidate HPV-specific clones and E7-related TCR motifs grew in tumor during treatment.

Only in-frame clones appear in the TCRdb table, and some are missing; sequencing was by immunoSEQ multiplex PCR. The sample has 10,000 to 15,000 clones, approximately 89% seen once; the top ten hold 22%. Samples were taken several times over chemoradiotherapy. This receptor was obtained from a human donor with HPV-associated anogenital cancer. The sequencing here drew on blood, taken from a patient who underwent chemoradiotherapy.

The CDR3 nucleotides are TGTGCCAGCAGTTCCGGGACACCTCCCTACGAGCAGTACTTC. Residues: CASSSGTPPYEQYF. The chain has TRBV6-6 and TRBJ2-7; weak D call: TRBD1 (6 bases). Germline CDR1 reads MNHNY; CDR2 reads SVGAGI (reference sequence). This CDR3 is built from 14 residues. V lost 4 bases to trimming and J lost 2 bases, with 12 bases between them.